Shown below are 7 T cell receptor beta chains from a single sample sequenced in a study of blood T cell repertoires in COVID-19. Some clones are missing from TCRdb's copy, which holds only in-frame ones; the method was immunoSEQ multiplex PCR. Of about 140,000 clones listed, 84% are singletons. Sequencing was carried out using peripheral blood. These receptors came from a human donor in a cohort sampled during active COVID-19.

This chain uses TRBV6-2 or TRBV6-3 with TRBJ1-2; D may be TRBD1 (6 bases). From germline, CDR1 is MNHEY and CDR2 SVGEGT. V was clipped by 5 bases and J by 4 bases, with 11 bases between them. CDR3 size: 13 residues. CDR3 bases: TGTGCCAGCAGTCCCAGGGGAATCTATGGCTACACCTTC. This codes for CASSPRGIYGYTF.

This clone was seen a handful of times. As DNA, the CDR3 is TGTGCCAGCAGCTTAGCGCGGCAGTTTTTACTCGATGAGCAGTTCTTC. Its protein product is CASSLARQFLLDEQFF. The rearrangement links TRBV11-3 to TRBJ2-1, with D unclear. Germline assignment: CDR1 SGHNT and CDR2 YENEEA. Trimming cost V 1 base and J 8 bases, with 18 bases left between them. CDR3 length: 16 amino acids. The whole variable domain, filled in from reference TRBV11-3 and TRBJ2-1, reads EAGVVQSPRYKIIEKKQPVAFWCNPISGHNTLYWYLQNLGQGPELLIRYENEEAVDDSQLPKDRFSAERLKGVDSTLKIQPAELGDSAVYLCASSLARQFLLDEQFFGPGTRLTVL.

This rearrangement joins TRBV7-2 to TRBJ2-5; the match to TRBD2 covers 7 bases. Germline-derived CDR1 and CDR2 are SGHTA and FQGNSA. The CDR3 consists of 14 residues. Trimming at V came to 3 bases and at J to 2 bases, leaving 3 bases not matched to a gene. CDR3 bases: TGTGCCAGCAGCTTTAGCGGGCCGCAAGAGACCCAGTACTTC. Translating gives CASSFSGPQETQYF.

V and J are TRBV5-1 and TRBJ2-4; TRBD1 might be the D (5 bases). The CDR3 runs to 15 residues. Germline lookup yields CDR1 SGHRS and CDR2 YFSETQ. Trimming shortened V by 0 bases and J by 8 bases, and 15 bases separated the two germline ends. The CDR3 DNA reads TGCGCCAGCAGCTTGGTGGGGCTAGATAATGACATTCAGTACTTC. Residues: CASSLVGLDNDIQYF.

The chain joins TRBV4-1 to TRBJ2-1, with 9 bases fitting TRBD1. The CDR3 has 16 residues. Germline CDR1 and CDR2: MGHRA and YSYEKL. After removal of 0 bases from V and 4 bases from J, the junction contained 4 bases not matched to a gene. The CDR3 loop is CASSQDGTGMYNEQFF. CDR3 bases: TGCGCCAGCAGCCAAGACGGGACAGGGATGTACAATGAGCAGTTCTTC.

CDR3 sequence: CASSPLAGKSGNEQFF. CDR3 sequence (DNA): TGTGCCAGCAGCCCCCTCGCGGGAAAGAGCGGCAATGAGCAGTTCTTC. The chain links TRBV7-3 to TRBJ2-1; possibly TRBD2 for D (6 bases). CDR1 is SGHTA, CDR2 FQGTGA, per germline. The CDR3 extends over 16 amino acids. V was cut by 5 bases and J by 6 bases, with 20 bases left in between.

The DNA for the CDR3 is TGTGCCACCAGCAGGAGCGGGGGATCTTACAATGAGCAGTTCTTC. Its translation: CATSRSGGSYNEQFF. The chain joins TRBV15 to TRBJ2-1; 8 bases align to TRBD2. The CDR3 has 15 amino acids. The ends lost 3 bases at V and 4 bases at J; junction bases unmatched: 5. From germline, CDR1 is LNHNV and CDR2 YYDKDF (reference sequence).